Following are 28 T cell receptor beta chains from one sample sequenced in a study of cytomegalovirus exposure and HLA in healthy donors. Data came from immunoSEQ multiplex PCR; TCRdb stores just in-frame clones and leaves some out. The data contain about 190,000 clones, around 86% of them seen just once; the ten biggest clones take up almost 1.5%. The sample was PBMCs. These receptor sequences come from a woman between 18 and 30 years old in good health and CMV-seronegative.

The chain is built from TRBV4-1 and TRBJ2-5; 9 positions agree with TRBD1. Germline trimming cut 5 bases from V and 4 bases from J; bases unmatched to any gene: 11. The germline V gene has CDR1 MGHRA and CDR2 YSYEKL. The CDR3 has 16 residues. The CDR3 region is CASSATQGASVETQYF. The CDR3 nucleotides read TGCGCCAGCAGCGCTACACAGGGGGCTTCGGTAGAGACCCAGTACTTC.

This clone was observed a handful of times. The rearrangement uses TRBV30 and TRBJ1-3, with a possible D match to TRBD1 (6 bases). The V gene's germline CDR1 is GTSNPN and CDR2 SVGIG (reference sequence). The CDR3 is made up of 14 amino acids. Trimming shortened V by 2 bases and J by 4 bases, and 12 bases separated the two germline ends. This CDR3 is CAWSPKGVGNTIYF. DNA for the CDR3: TGTGCCTGGAGTCCAAAGGGGGTCGGAAACACCATATATTTT.

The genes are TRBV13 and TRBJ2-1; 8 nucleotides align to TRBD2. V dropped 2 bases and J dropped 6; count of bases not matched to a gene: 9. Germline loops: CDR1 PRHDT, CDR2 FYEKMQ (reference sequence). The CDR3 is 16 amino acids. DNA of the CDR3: TGTGCCAGCAGCTTACGGGGTAGCGGGACCCCCAATGAGCAGTTCTTC. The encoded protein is CASSLRGSGTPNEQFF.

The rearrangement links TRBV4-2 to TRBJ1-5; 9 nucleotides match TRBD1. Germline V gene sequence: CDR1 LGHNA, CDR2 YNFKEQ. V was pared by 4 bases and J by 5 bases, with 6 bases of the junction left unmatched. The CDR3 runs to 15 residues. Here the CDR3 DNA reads TGTGCCAGCAGCCCCACGACAGGGGGAGATCAGCCCCAGCATTTT. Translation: CASSPTTGGDQPQHF.

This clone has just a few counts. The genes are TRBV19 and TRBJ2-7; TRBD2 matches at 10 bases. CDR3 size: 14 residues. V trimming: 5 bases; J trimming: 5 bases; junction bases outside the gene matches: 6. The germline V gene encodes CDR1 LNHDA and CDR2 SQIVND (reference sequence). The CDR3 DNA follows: TGTGCCAGTAGTGCTAGCGGGAGTGTCCACGAGCAGTACTTC. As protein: CASSASGSVHEQYF.

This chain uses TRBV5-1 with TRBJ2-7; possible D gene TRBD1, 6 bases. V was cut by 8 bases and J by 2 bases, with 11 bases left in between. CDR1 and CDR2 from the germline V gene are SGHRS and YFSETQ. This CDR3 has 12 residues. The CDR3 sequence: CASARGPYEQYF. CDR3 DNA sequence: TGCGCCAGTGCCAGGGGACCCTACGAGCAGTACTTC.

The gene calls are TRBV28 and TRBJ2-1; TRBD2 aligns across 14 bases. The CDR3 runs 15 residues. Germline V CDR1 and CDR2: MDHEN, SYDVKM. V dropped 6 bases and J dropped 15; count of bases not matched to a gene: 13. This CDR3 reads CASSSPGLAGAFRFF. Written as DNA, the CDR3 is TGTGCCAGCAGCAGTCCGGGACTAGCGGGAGCATTTAGGTTCTTC.

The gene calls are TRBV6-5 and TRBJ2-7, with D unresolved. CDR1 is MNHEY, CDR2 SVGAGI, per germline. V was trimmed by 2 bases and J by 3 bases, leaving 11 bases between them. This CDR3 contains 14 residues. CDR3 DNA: TGTGCCAGCAGTTACCGGCGGTTGGGCTACGAGCAGTACTTC. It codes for CASSYRRLGYEQYF.

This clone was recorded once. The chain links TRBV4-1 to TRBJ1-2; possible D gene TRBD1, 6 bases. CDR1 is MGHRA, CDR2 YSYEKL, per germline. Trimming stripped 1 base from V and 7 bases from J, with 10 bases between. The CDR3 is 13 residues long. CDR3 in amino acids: CASSQATGFGYTF. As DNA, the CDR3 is TGCGCCAGCAGCCAAGCGACAGGTTTTGGCTACACCTTC.

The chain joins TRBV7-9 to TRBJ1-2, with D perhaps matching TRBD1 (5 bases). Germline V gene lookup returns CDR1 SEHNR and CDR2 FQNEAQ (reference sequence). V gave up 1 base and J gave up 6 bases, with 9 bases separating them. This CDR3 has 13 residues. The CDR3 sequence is CASSLVPGHGYTF. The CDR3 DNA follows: TGTGCCAGCAGCTTAGTTCCAGGGCATGGCTACACCTTC.

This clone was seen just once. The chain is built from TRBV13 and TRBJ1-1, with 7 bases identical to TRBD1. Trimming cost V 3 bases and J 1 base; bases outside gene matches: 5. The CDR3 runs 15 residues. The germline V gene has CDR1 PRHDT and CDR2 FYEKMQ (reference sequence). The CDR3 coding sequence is TGTGCCAGCAGCTTGTATAGGGGGCAGAACACTGAAGCTTTCTTT. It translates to CASSLYRGQNTEAFF. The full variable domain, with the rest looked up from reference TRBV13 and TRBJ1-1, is AAGVIQSPRHLIKEKRETATLKCYPIPRHDTVYWYQQGPGQDPQFLISFYEKMQSDKGSIPDRFSAQQFSDYHSELNMSSLELGDSALYFCASSLYRGQNTEAFFGQGTRLTVV.

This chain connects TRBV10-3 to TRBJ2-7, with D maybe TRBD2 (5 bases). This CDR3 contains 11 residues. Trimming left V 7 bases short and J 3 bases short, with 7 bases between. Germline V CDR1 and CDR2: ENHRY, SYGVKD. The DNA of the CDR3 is TGTGCCATCAATCGGGGCTACGAGCAGTACTTC. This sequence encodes CAINRGYEQYF.

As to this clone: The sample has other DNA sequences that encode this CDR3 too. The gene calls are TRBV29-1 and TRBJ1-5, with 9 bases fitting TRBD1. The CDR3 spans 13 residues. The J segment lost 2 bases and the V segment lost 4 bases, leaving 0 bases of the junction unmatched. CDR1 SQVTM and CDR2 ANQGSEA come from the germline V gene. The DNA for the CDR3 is TGCAGCGTTGGGACAGGGGGCAATCAGCCCCAGCATTTT. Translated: CSVGTGGNQPQHF.

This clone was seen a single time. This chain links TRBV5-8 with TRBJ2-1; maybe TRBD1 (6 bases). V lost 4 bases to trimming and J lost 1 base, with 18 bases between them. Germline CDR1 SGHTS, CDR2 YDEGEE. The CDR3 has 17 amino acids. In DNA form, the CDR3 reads TGTGCCAGCAGCCTAGGGACACGGAATACTTCCTACAATGAGCAGTTCTTC. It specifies CASSLGTRNTSYNEQFF.

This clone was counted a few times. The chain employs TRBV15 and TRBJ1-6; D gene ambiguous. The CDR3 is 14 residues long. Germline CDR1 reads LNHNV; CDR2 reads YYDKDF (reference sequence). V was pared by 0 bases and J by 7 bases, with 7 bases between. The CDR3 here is CATSRDPGNSPLHF. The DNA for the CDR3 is TGTGCCACCAGCAGAGATCCGGGGAATTCACCCCTCCACTTT.

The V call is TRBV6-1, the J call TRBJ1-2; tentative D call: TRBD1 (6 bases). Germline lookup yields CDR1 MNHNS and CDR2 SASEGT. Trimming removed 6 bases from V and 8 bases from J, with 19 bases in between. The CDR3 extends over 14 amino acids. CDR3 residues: CASRPDRTSEGYTF. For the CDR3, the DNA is TGTGCCAGCAGGCCCGACAGGACGTCGGAGGGCTACACCTTC.

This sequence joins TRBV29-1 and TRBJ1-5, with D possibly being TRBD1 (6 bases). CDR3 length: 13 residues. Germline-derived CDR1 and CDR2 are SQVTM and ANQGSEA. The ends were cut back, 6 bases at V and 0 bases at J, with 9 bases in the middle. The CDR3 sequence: CSVAQGSNQPQHF. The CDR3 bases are TGCAGCGTCGCACAGGGTAGCAATCAGCCCCAGCATTTT.

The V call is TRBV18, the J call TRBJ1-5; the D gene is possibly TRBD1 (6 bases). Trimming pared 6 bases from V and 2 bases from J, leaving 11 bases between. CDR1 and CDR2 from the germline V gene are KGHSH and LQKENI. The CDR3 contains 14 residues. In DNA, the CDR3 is TGTGCCAGCTCCCAGGGGTTCGGCAATCAGCCCCAGCATTTT. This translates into CASSQGFGNQPQHF.

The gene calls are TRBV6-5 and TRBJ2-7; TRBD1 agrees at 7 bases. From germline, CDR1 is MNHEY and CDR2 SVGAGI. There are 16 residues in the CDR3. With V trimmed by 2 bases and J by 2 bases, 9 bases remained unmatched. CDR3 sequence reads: CASSYRRSQGAYEQYF. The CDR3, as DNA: TGTGCCAGCAGTTACCGGCGGAGTCAGGGGGCCTACGAGCAGTACTTC.

The CDR3 nucleotides are TGTGCCAGCAACATCGCAGGGGGCACCGGGGAGCTGTTTTTT. This gives the protein CASNIAGGTGELFF. J is TRBJ2-2 and V is TRBV6-5; 7 bases match TRBD1. Trimming took 7 bases from V and 4 from J; bases not matched to a gene: 6. Germline loops: CDR1 MNHEY, CDR2 SVGAGI. The CDR3 length is 14 residues.

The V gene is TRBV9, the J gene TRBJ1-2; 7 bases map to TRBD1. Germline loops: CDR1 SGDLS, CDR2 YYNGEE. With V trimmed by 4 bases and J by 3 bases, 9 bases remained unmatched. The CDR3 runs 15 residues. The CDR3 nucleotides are TGTGCCAGCAGCTTATACGGACAGGCGGACTATGGCTACACCTTC. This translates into CASSLYGQADYGYTF.

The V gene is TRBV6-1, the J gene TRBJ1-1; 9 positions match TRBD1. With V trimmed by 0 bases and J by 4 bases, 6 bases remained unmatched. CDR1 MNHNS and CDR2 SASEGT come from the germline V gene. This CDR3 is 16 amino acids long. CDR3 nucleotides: TGTGCCAGCAGTGAAGCCACAGGGGGCAAAGGCACTGAAGCTTTCTTT. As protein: CASSEATGGKGTEAFF.

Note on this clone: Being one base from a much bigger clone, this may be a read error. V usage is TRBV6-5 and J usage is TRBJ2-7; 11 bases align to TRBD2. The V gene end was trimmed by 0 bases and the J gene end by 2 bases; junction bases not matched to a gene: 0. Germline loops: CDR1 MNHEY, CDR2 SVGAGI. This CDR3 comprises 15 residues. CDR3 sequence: CASSYSSGGAYEQYF. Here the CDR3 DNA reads TGTGCCAGCAGTTACTCTAGCGGGGGGGCCTACGAGCAGTACTTC.

CDR3 bases: TGTGCCAGCAGTGATCGTGACAGGCCCTCTAACTATGGCTACACCTTC. This gives the protein CASSDRDRPSNYGYTF. The chain carries TRBV6-1 and TRBJ1-2, with D possibly being TRBD1 (6 bases). V lost 3 bases to trimming and J lost 0 bases, with 14 bases between them. The CDR3 sequence is 16 residues long. Germline lookup yields CDR1 MNHNS and CDR2 SASEGT.

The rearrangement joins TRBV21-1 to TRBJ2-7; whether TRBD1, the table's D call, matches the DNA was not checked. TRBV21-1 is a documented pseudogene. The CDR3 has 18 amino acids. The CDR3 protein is CASSKDSGMTGENYEQYF. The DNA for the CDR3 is TGTGCCAGCAGCAAAGATTCTGGAATGACAGGGGAAAATTACGAGCAGTACTTC.

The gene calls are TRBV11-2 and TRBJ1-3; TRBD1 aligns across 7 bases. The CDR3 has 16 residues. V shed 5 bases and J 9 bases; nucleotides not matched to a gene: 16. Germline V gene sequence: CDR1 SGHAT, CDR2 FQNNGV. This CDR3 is CASSRILDRDRATIYF. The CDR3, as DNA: TGTGCCAGCAGCCGGATCCTTGACAGGGATCGCGCCACCATATATTTT.

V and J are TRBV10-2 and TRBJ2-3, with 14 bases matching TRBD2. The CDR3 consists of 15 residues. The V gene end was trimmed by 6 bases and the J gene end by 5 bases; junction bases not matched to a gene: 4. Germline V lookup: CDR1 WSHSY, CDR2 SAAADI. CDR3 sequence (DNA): TGCGCCAGCAGGGGACTAGCGGGAGTCGGAGATACGCAGTATTTT. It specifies CASRGLAGVGDTQYF.

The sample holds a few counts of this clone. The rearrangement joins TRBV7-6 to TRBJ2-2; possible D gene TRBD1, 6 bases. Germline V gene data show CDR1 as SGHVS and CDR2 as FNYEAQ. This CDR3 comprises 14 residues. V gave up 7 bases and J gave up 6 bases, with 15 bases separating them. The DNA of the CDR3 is TGTGCCAGCAACTCCTTAACAGGGTCCGGGGAGCTGTTTTTT. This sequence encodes CASNSLTGSGELFF.